Presented here are 15 T cell receptor beta chains from one specimen sequenced in a study of Ad26.COV2.S vaccination and SARS-CoV-2 variants. As to treatment: 19 received Ad26.COV2.S at low or high dose, single or two shots; several received placebo; per-sample allocation not given. The investigators took samples on day 63 after the first vaccine or placebo injection. Produced via immunoSEQ multiplex PCR; TCRdb's table is partial and in-frame only. This repertoire shows around 320,000 clones, around nine tenths found once; its top ten account for 3.4%. This specimen consisted of peripheral blood, obtained in a trial of Ad26.COV2.S vaccine versus placebo. The receptors shown here come from a person between 18 and 60 years old who received the Ad26.COV2.S COVID-19 vaccine or a placebo.

This rearrangement joins TRBV3-1 (or the pseudogene TRBV3-2) to TRBJ1-2, with D possibly being TRBD1 (5 bases). The CDR3 spans 14 residues. Trimming cost V 3 bases and J 4 bases, with 12 bases left between them. Looked up from germline, CDR1 is LGHDT and CDR2 is YNNKEL (reference sequence). The DNA for the CDR3 is TGTGCCAGCAGCCAGAGGGGTAGTGGCTATGGCTACACCTTC. This codes for CASSQRGSGYGYTF.

V gene TRBV13 combines with J gene TRBJ1-2; 9 bases align to TRBD1. This CDR3 is 15 amino acids long. The V and J ends lost 1 base and 4 bases, in that order; junction bases with no gene match: 4. Germline assignment: CDR1 PRHDT and CDR2 FYEKMQ (reference sequence). As DNA, the CDR3 is TGTGCCAGCAGCTTAGTGGGACAGGGTCTCTATGGCTACACCTTC. It is translated as CASSLVGQGLYGYTF.

The V call is TRBV3-1 (or the pseudogene TRBV3-2), the J call TRBJ2-5; 10 nucleotides match TRBD2. V gave up 0 bases and J gave up 2 bases; unmatched junction bases: 6. The CDR3 has 17 residues. The germline V gene has CDR1 LGHDT and CDR2 YNNKEL (reference sequence). The CDR3 loop is CASSQDQLAGAQETQYF. DNA of the CDR3: TGTGCCAGCAGCCAAGATCAGCTAGCGGGGGCTCAAGAGACCCAGTACTTC.

The chain carries TRBV5-1 and TRBJ1-3, with 8 nucleotides matching TRBD1. Germline V gives CDR1 SGHRS, CDR2 YFSETQ. With V trimmed by 0 bases and J by 3 bases, 5 bases remained unmatched. This CDR3 comprises 16 residues. The CDR3 reads CASSLGQGMIGNTIYF. Here the CDR3 DNA reads TGCGCCAGCAGCTTGGGACAGGGGATGATTGGAAACACCATATATTTT.

This sequence joins TRBV11-2 and TRBJ1-2, with a tentative D call TRBD1 (6 bases). Germline CDR1 SGHAT, CDR2 FQNNGV. The CDR3 spans 14 residues. The V end lost 4 bases, the J end lost 5 bases, and 14 bases lay between the germline ends. CDR3 nucleotides: TGTGCCAGCAGCTCTAACAGGGTGGGGTATGGCTACACCTTC. It translates to CASSSNRVGYGYTF.

The rearrangement links TRBV3-1 (or the pseudogene TRBV3-2) to TRBJ1-2; 8 bases are shared with TRBD1. V lost 6 bases, J lost 7 bases, and 7 bases stayed unmatched. CDR1 is LGHDT, CDR2 YNNKEL, per germline (reference sequence). CDR3 length: 13 amino acids. The CDR3 is CASSPARGLGYTF. The CDR3 DNA is TGTGCCAGCAGTCCCGCCAGGGGGCTTGGCTACACCTTC.

As concerns this clone: The sample holds other DNA sequences that translate to the same CDR3. CDR3 nucleotides: TGTGCCACCAGCAGAGATCGTTATGGCTACACCTTC. Residues: CATSRDRYGYTF. The chain employs TRBV15 and TRBJ1-2; no definite D call. Germline values: CDR1 LNHNV, CDR2 YYDKDF (reference sequence). Trimming shortened V by 0 bases and J by 5 bases, and 4 bases separated the two germline ends. The CDR3 runs to 12 residues.

The chain is built from TRBV6-9 and TRBJ2-7, with D perhaps TRBD1 or TRBD2 (5 bases each). V was shortened by 9 bases and J by 5 bases, with 23 bases between the two germline ends. Per germline, CDR1 MNHGY and CDR2 SVAAGI. The CDR3 runs to 15 residues. The CDR3 nucleotides read TGTGCCAGAAAACAATCCGGGACGACGGCCAACGAGCAGTACTTC. This sequence encodes CARKQSGTTANEQYF.

V is TRBV5-8 and J is TRBJ2-7; D ambiguous. CDR1 SGHTS and CDR2 YDEGEE come from the germline V gene. The CDR3 is 9 residues long. Trimming took 7 bases from V and 3 from J, leaving 2 bases between them. DNA of the CDR3: TGTGCCAGCGGCTACGAGCAGTACTTC. Protein product: CASGYEQYF.

This clone appeared a single time. Other DNA sequences in the same sample also yield this CDR3. V and J are TRBV6-5 and TRBJ2-1, with D perhaps matching TRBD1 (5 bases). In germline, CDR1 is MNHEY, CDR2 SVGAGI. The length of the CDR3 is 14 residues. Trimming removed 5 bases from V and 2 bases from J, with 10 bases in between. The CDR3, as DNA: TGTGCCAGCAGTACCCTGGACACCTACAATGAGCAGTTCTTC. It specifies CASSTLDTYNEQFF.

The chain is built from TRBV11-1 and TRBJ1-6; 7 nucleotides align to TRBD1. The CDR3 length is 15 residues. Germline V gene sequence: CDR1 SGHAT, CDR2 FQDESV (reference sequence). The junction had 7 bases not matched to a gene; V was cut back by 5 bases and J by 6 bases. CDR3 DNA: TGTGCCAGCAGCATTGGGACAGATGCTAATTCACCCCTCCACTTT. Translated: CASSIGTDANSPLHF.

V usage is TRBV7-2 and J usage is TRBJ2-2; 14 nucleotides line up with TRBD2. The CDR3 runs to 15 residues. V lost 4 bases to trimming and J lost 9 bases; unmatched junction nucleotides: 4. The germline V gene has CDR1 SGHTA and CDR2 FQGNSA. In DNA form, the CDR3 reads TGTGCCAGCAGCTCGACTAGCGGGGGGGTCCGGGAGCTGTTTTTT. Translation: CASSSTSGGVRELFF.

As concerns this clone: Other DNA sequences in this sample translate to the same CDR3. V gene TRBV19 combines with J gene TRBJ1-1, with D unclear. The ends were cut back, 1 base at V and 5 bases at J, with 8 bases in the middle. The CDR3 has 13 amino acids. CDR1 and CDR2 from the germline V gene are LNHDA and SQIVND (reference sequence). CDR3 nucleotide sequence: TGTGCCAGTAGTATAGGTGGGGATACTGAAGCTTTCTTT. This sequence encodes CASSIGGDTEAFF.

The rearrangement joins TRBV5-1 to TRBJ2-1; 10 positions match TRBD2. CDR1 and CDR2 from the germline V gene are SGHRS and YFSETQ. V was clipped by 3 bases and J by 6 bases; unmatched bases: 6. The CDR3 contains 15 residues. This CDR3 reads CASSSTSGATNEQFF. Here the CDR3 DNA reads TGCGCCAGCAGCTCCACTAGCGGGGCAACCAATGAGCAGTTCTTC.

The V gene is TRBV7-9, the J gene TRBJ2-5; D may match TRBD1 or TRBD2 (5 bases each). The V end lost 6 bases, the J end lost 5 bases, and 16 bases lay between the germline ends. CDR1 SEHNR and CDR2 FQNEAQ come from the germline V gene (reference sequence). The CDR3 totals 14 residues. The CDR3 nucleotides read TGTGCCAGCAGTATTCTAGGGGTAGCGGAGACCCAGTACTTC. This sequence encodes CASSILGVAETQYF.